The rows below give T cell receptor beta chains drawn from one sample of a study of blood T cell repertoires in COVID-19. Sequencing used immunoSEQ multiplex PCR; TCRdb keeps in-frame clones, though not all of them. The sample contains tens of thousands of clones, approximately 86% of which appear only once. Material for sequencing was peripheral blood. The receptors here all came from a human donor in a cohort sampled during active COVID-19. CDR3s include the opening cysteine and the closing phenylalanine or tryptophan. Each record gives: V gene, J gene, clone size, D gene, CDR3 protein, CDR3 DNA. A D gene is named only where the DNA matches it firmly. The size of a clone is reported for some rows only, either as once, few or many, or as a class for expanded clones.

V gene: TRBV27
J gene: TRBJ2-5
clone size: once
D gene: TRBD2
CDR3 protein: CASSSTVRRLAAQETQYF
CDR3 DNA: TGTGCCAGCAGTTCTACCGTCCGTCGACTAGCGGCTCAAGAGACCCAGTACTTC

V gene: TRBV29-1
J gene: TRBJ2-7
clone size: few
D gene: TRBD2
CDR3 protein: CSVEGLAGGPRNEQYF
CDR3 DNA: TGCAGCGTTGAAGGACTAGCGGGAGGGCCTCGCAACGAGCAGTACTTC

V gene: TRBV29-1
J gene: TRBJ1-1
clone size: NA
D gene: TRBD1
CDR3 protein: CSVKQGVEDEAFF
CDR3 DNA: TGCAGCGTGAAACAGGGGGTAGAAGATGAAGCTTTCTTT

V gene: TRBV5-1
J gene: TRBJ1-4
clone size: NA
D gene: NA
CDR3 protein: CASSLAGQMGEKLFF
CDR3 DNA: TGCGCCAGCAGCTTGGCAGGACAGATGGGTGAAAAACTGTTTTTT

V gene: TRBV5-1
J gene: TRBJ2-4
clone size: NA
D gene: TRBD1
CDR3 protein: CASSLEAGGNIQYF
CDR3 DNA: TGCGCCAGCAGCTTGGAAGCAGGGGGAAACATTCAGTACTTC

V gene: TRBV30
J gene: TRBJ2-7
clone size: NA
D gene: NA
CDR3 protein: CAWSVPRSLITYEQYF
CDR3 DNA: TGTGCCTGGAGTGTACCCCGCTCACTTATCACCTACGAGCAGTACTTC

V gene: TRBV30
J gene: TRBJ1-6
clone size: NA
D gene: NA
CDR3 protein: CAWSRIGSPLHF
CDR3 DNA: TGTGCCTGGAGCCGGATCGGGTCACCCCTCCACTTT

V gene: TRBV6-5
J gene: TRBJ1-1
clone size: NA
D gene: NA
CDR3 protein: CASTSTGLTGEAFF
CDR3 DNA: TGTGCCAGCACCTCGACGGGATTGACGGGTGAAGCTTTCTTT

V gene: TRBV7-6
J gene: TRBJ2-3
clone size: NA
D gene: TRBD2
CDR3 protein: CASSPQVAGGSTDTQYF
CDR3 DNA: TGTGCCAGCAGCCCACAAGTAGCGGGGGGGAGCACAGATACGCAGTATTTT

V gene: TRBV30
J gene: TRBJ2-1
clone size: NA
D gene: TRBD2
CDR3 protein: CAWSIGTSAHNEQFF
CDR3 DNA: TGTGCCTGGAGTATCGGGACTAGCGCCCACAATGAGCAGTTCTTC

V gene: TRBV28
J gene: TRBJ2-4
clone size: NA
D gene: TRBD2
CDR3 protein: CASSLAVTGGWIQYF
CDR3 DNA: TGTGCCAGCAGTCTCGCGGTGACGGGAGGGTGGATTCAGTACTTC

V gene: TRBV27
J gene: TRBJ1-1
clone size: once
D gene: NA
CDR3 protein: CASSRYDRPTEAFF
CDR3 DNA: TGTGCCAGCAGCCGCTACGACAGGCCCACTGAAGCTTTCTTT

V gene: TRBV18
J gene: TRBJ2-3
clone size: NA
D gene: NA
CDR3 protein: CASSPATDTQYF
CDR3 DNA: TGTGCCAGCTCACCGGCCACAGATACGCAGTATTTT

V gene: TRBV30
J gene: TRBJ1-5
clone size: once
D gene: NA
CDR3 protein: CAWRQGTAGNQPQHF
CDR3 DNA: TGTGCCTGGAGACAGGGAACAGCGGGCAATCAGCCCCAGCATTTT

V gene: TRBV11-2
J gene: TRBJ1-2
clone size: NA
D gene: TRBD1
CDR3 protein: CASSSPGQGSYGYTF
CDR3 DNA: TGTGCCAGCAGTTCTCCGGGACAGGGAAGTTATGGCTACACCTTC

V gene: TRBV27
J gene: TRBJ2-7
clone size: NA
D gene: NA
CDR3 protein: CASSFSHVKNEQYF
CDR3 DNA: TGTGCCAGCAGTTTTAGCCACGTTAAAAACGAGCAGTACTTC

V gene: TRBV10-3
J gene: TRBJ2-3
clone size: NA
D gene: NA
CDR3 protein: CAIRSGLGTDTQYF
CDR3 DNA: TGTGCCATCAGGTCGGGACTTGGCACAGATACGCAGTATTTT

V gene: TRBV28
J gene: TRBJ2-7
clone size: NA
D gene: TRBD1
CDR3 protein: CASSSSGTDDLGEQYF
CDR3 DNA: TGTGCCAGCAGTTCGTCCGGGACAGACGACTTGGGCGAGCAGTACTTC

V gene: TRBV11-2
J gene: TRBJ1-2
clone size: NA
D gene: TRBD1
CDR3 protein: CASSLFFPGQGAAYYGYTF
CDR3 DNA: TGTGCCAGCAGCCTATTTTTCCCGGGACAGGGGGCGGCGTACTATGGCTACACCTTC

V gene: TRBV11-3
J gene: TRBJ1-3
clone size: NA
D gene: NA
CDR3 protein: CASSLVSGHVHSGNTIYF
CDR3 DNA: TGTGCCAGCAGCTTAGTTTCAGGACATGTGCACTCTGGAAACACCATATATTTT

V gene: TRBV6-2/TRBV6-3
J gene: TRBJ2-3
clone size: NA
D gene: NA
CDR3 protein: CASSYGAGLADTQYF
CDR3 DNA: TGTGCCAGCAGTTACGGGGCAGGGTTGGCGGATACGCAGTATTTT

V gene: TRBV28
J gene: TRBJ1-1
clone size: NA
D gene: NA
CDR3 protein: CASSLSHPVSPEAFF
CDR3 DNA: TGTGCCAGCAGTTTGAGCCACCCGGTAAGCCCTGAAGCTTTCTTT

V gene: TRBV5-4
J gene: TRBJ1-1
clone size: NA
D gene: TRBD1
CDR3 protein: CASREGTDLNTEAFF
CDR3 DNA: TGTGCCAGCAGAGAGGGGACAGATTTGAACACTGAAGCTTTCTTT

V gene: TRBV7-3
J gene: TRBJ2-1
clone size: NA
D gene: TRBD2
CDR3 protein: CASSLSPPSGVYNEQFF
CDR3 DNA: TGTGCCAGCAGCTTGTCCCCCCCTAGCGGGGTCTACAATGAGCAGTTCTTC

V gene: TRBV18
J gene: TRBJ2-7
clone size: NA
D gene: NA
CDR3 protein: CASSPTTTYEQYF
CDR3 DNA: TGTGCCAGCTCACCCACTACAACCTACGAGCAGTACTTC

V gene: TRBV24-1
J gene: TRBJ2-1
clone size: NA
D gene: NA
CDR3 protein: CATSGRGSSSGNEQFF
CDR3 DNA: TGTGCCACCAGTGGGAGGGGTAGTAGCTCTGGAAATGAGCAGTTCTTC

V gene: TRBV19
J gene: TRBJ1-1
clone size: NA
D gene: NA
CDR3 protein: CASSPSSRLGGNTEAFF
CDR3 DNA: TGTGCCAGTAGTCCCTCTTCTCGACTCGGAGGAAACACTGAAGCTTTCTTT

V gene: TRBV6-5
J gene: TRBJ1-2
clone size: NA
D gene: TRBD1
CDR3 protein: CASSYSNSYRGGGYTF
CDR3 DNA: TGTGCCAGCAGTTACTCGAATAGCTACAGGGGCGGGGGCTACACCTTC

V gene: TRBV7-2
J gene: TRBJ2-1
clone size: NA
D gene: NA
CDR3 protein: CASSEERFYNEQFF
CDR3 DNA: TGTGCCAGCAGCGAGGAGCGGTTCTACAATGAGCAGTTCTTC

V gene: TRBV5-1
J gene: TRBJ2-2
clone size: NA
D gene: TRBD1
CDR3 protein: CASSPDRAAGELFF
CDR3 DNA: TGCGCCAGCAGCCCGGACAGGGCCGCCGGGGAGCTGTTTTTT

V gene: TRBV2
J gene: TRBJ2-2
clone size: NA
D gene: NA
CDR3 protein: CASRVGANTGELFF
CDR3 DNA: TGTGCCAGCAGGGTAGGGGCGAACACCGGGGAGCTGTTTTTT

V gene: TRBV29-1
J gene: TRBJ2-3
clone size: NA
D gene: TRBD1
CDR3 protein: CSVPTGGTDTQYF
CDR3 DNA: TGCAGCGTTCCGACAGGGGGGACAGATACGCAGTATTTT

V gene: TRBV5-5
J gene: TRBJ1-1
clone size: NA
D gene: NA
CDR3 protein: CASSLGHPETEAFF
CDR3 DNA: TGTGCCAGCAGCTTGGGACACCCAGAGACTGAAGCTTTCTTT

V gene: TRBV28
J gene: TRBJ1-4
clone size: NA
D gene: NA
CDR3 protein: CASRGWEKLFF
CDR3 DNA: TGTGCCAGCCGCGGGTGGGAAAAACTGTTTTTT

V gene: TRBV6-2/TRBV6-3
J gene: TRBJ2-1
clone size: medium-sized
D gene: TRBD2
CDR3 protein: CASSYSPLAGIYNEQFF
CDR3 DNA: TGTGCCAGCAGTTACTCTCCCCTAGCGGGGATATACAATGAGCAGTTCTTC

V gene: TRBV2
J gene: TRBJ1-2
clone size: NA
D gene: TRBD1
CDR3 protein: CASSGTGINYGYTF
CDR3 DNA: TGTGCCAGCAGTGGGACAGGAATTAACTATGGCTACACCTTC

V gene: TRBV28
J gene: TRBJ2-3
clone size: once
D gene: NA
CDR3 protein: CASRGRGGSTDTQYF
CDR3 DNA: TGTGCCAGCAGAGGGCGGGGCGGGAGCACAGATACGCAGTATTTT

V gene: TRBV30
J gene: TRBJ2-7
clone size: NA
D gene: TRBD1
CDR3 protein: CAWTGQGVSYEQYF
CDR3 DNA: TGTGCCTGGACCGGACAGGGGGTAAGCTACGAGCAGTACTTC

V gene: TRBV6-4
J gene: TRBJ2-1
clone size: NA
D gene: TRBD2
CDR3 protein: CASSDSASGGNEQFF
CDR3 DNA: TGTGCCAGCAGTGACTCGGCTAGCGGGGGTAATGAGCAGTTCTTC

V gene: TRBV5-4
J gene: TRBJ2-1
clone size: NA
D gene: TRBD2
CDR3 protein: CASSNGGGGGYNEQFF
CDR3 DNA: TGTGCCAGCAGTAATGGCGGGGGTGGGGGCTACAATGAGCAGTTCTTC

V gene: TRBV4-1
J gene: TRBJ2-1
clone size: NA
D gene: TRBD1
CDR3 protein: CASSQDPGTGGLTRFF
CDR3 DNA: TGCGCCAGCAGCCAAGATCCCGGGACAGGGGGGCTGACAAGGTTCTTC

V gene: TRBV6-6
J gene: TRBJ1-6
clone size: NA
D gene: NA
CDR3 protein: CASSVQGGNSPLHF
CDR3 DNA: TGTGCCAGCAGTGTCCAGGGAGGGAATTCACCCCTCCACTTT